This T cell receptor beta chain was sequenced for a study of blood T cell repertoires in COVID-19 (dated by TCRdb to between 2020 and 2021). Background for the entire study: Samples from collaborators originated in the United States, Italy and Spain and spanned both the acute and convalescent phases of COVID-19. The prospective study material was composed of cDNA or gDNA derived from T cells, B-cell-depleted T cells, or PBMCs. Subjects who had been exposed to COVID-19, were actively infected with it, or had recovered from it provided the deeply sampled blood TCRbeta repertoires that made up the dataset. The repertoires were released in a freely available public database meant as a resource for research on the immune response to SARS-CoV-2. The samples were drawn from the first 160 participants of the ongoing ImmuneRACE study and from 1,254 subjects provided by 6 global collaborators. The sample metadata nearly always contained a de-identified subject ID, COVID-19 status, age in years and sex. Where HLA class I and class II types were available, the types were taken from metadata supplied by the sample provider, not from assay-based typing. Broad study findings and their caveats: How much clinical and demographic metadata was included differed by source and by participant, and the metadata was provided uncurated.

Collaborating institutions collected whole blood in K2EDTA tubes following their own protocols. For TCRbeta analysis, collaborators shipped samples in one of three forms: frozen whole blood, isolated PBMCs, or DNA extracted from either of those sample types. This clone showed up just a few times. Its antigen remains unidentified. The input lacks base qualities; no much larger clone sits a single base away. The CDR3 goes from the cysteine to the phenylalanine over 15 residues. CDR3 DNA is the only sequence kept; it has 45 bases, read in frame from the first base. The immunoSEQ Assay, a bias-controlled multiplex PCR, was used to amplify TCRbeta CDR3 regions from genomic DNA. For the original study's pipeline: The number of nucleated cells in each sample was estimated by amplification of reference gene primers within the assay. To quantify the absolute abundance of each unique TCRbeta CDR3 rearrangement, sequence reads were collapsed and filtered. For each sample, productive Simpson clonality was calculated as the square root of Simpson's diversity index over productive rearrangements. In TCRdb, the immuneACCESS table is reduced to in-frame sequences with V and J assigned. These tables do not hold every clone; where another copy was compared, an unresolved V gene accounts for under half, and the others remain unexplained. Clonal size and the V and J genes are those of that table, whereas D and trimming came from the DNA. The sample table lists about 220,000 clones, about 85% of them with a count of one. The ten most abundant clones make up just under 20% of the sample.

The chain was built from TRBV21-1 and TRBJ1-1. TRBV21-1 is a pseudogene segment. The sequence was collected from a man between 25 and 39 years old with active or convalescent COVID-19. Specimen: peripheral blood. The DNA sequence is as follows: TGTGCCAGCAGCGGAGGGGCGGGTTTGAACACTGAAGCTTTCTTT. Translated, this is CASSGGAGLNTEAFF.